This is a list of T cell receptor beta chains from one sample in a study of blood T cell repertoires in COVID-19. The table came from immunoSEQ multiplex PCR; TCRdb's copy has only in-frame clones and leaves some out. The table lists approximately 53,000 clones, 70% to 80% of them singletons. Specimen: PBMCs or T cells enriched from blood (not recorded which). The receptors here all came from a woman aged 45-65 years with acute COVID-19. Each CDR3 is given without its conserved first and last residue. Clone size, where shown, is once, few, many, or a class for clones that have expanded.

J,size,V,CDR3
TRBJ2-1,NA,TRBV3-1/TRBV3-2,ASSQELGLAGLSSYNEQF
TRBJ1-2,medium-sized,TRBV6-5,ASSDRVGYGYT
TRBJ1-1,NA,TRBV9,ASSFLPRGENTEAF
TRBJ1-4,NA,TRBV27,ASSPLIQASRQEKLF
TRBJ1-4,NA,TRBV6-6,ASSVPQGEKLF
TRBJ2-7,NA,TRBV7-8,ASTSDTSSYEQY
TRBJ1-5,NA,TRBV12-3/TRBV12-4,ASSLNGQPQH
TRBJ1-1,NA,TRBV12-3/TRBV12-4,ASRDRGITEAF
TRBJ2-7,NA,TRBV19,ASSRRLGGDSYEQY
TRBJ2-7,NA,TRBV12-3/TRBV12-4,ASSRTGVYEQY
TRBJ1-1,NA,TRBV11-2,ASRKGLTGRNTEAF
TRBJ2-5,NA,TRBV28,ASSLAEPPQETQY
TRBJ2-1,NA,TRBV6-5,ASSYSGQGTNEQF
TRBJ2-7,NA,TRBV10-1,ASSEVSGKGEQY
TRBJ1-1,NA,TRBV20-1,SARDSYEAF
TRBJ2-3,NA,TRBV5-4,ASSLGGTSSTDTQY
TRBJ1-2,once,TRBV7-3,ASSPGRDFREGYT
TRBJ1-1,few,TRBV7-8,ASSLEARTEAF
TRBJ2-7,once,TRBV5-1,ASSRDTQSYEQY
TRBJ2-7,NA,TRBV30,AWSVLGVGYEQY
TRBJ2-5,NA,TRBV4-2,ASSQDGGYQETQY
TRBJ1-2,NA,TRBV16,ASSLVPGQGNYGYT
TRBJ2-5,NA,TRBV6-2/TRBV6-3,ASSRTIGGETQY
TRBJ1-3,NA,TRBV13,ASSYGQGEGNTIY
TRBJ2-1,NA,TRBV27,ASASGGPYNEQF
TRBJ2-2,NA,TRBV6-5,ASSNRGWDTGELF
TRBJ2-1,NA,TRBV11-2,ASSLQTGWNEQF
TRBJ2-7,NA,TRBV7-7,ASSLGQGSSYEQY
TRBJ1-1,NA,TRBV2,ASARNSANTEAF
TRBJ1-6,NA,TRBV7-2,ASSPSGDSPLH
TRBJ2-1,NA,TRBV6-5,ASTPTSGGQDEQF
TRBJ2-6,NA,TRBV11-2,ASSPYSGANVLT
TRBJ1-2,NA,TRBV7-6,ASSLAQGQGPNYGYT
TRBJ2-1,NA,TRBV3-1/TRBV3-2,ASSHPGTGSSYNEQF
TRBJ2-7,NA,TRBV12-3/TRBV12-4,ASSPDGSYEQY
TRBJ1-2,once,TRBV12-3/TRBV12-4,ASSLTGRGYT
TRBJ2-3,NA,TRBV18,ASSSDLRDTQY
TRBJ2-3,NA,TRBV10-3,AISESRTTTDTQY
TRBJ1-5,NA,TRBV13,ASSSGGVRSNQPQH
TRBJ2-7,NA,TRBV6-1,ASSEHQGYEQY
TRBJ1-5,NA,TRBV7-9,ASSLAGGSNQPQH
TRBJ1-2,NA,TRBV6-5,ASSYSTGHGYT
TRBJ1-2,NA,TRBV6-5,ASRWGQGYT
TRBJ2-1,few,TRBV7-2,ASSSSFSYNEQF
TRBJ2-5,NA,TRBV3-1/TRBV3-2,ASSLSLARPETQY
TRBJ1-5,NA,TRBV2,ASSEFANQPQH
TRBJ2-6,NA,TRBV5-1,ASSQTTGGTGANVLT
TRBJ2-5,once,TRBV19,ASSKDTSGETQY
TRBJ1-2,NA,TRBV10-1,ASSDKERISCGYT
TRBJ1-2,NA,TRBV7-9,ASSLEGGNYGYT
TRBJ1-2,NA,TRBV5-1,ASSAPGGST
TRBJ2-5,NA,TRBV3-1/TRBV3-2,ASSPRTTQETQY
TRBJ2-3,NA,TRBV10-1,ASVDRGTDTQY